Listed below are T cell receptor beta chains from one sample, sequenced in a study of OX40 agonist ivuxolimab in advanced cancers. Sequenced by immunoSEQ multiplex PCR; TCRdb stores in-frame clones only, minus some. The sample shows under 30,000 clones, approximately 83% of them seen only once. Sequenced material: CD4+ or CD8+ T cells sorted from blood, taken in a trial of the OX40 agonist ivuxolimab. These receptor sequences come from an adult with an advanced solid tumor such as melanoma, head and neck, liver or kidney cancer. Both conserved end residues are part of each CDR3. Each record gives: J gene, clone size, V gene, CDR3 protein. Clone size is shown for a subset of rows, as once, few, many or a class of expanded clone.

TRBJ2-3	few	TRBV7-9	CASSSGLGLSTDTQYF
TRBJ1-2	NA	TRBV28	CASSLGQGWYGYTF
TRBJ2-1	NA	TRBV9	CASSVETSGYNEQFF
TRBJ1-2	NA	TRBV10-2	CASSILDRAANYGYTF
TRBJ2-5	NA	TRBV10-2	CASSEQERGGWYF
TRBJ1-1	NA	TRBV6-1	CASSEGTGKNTEAFF
TRBJ2-7	NA	TRBV7-8	CASSLLVTVGQYF
TRBJ2-5	NA	TRBV7-9	CASSLKVAGRETQYF
TRBJ2-2	NA	TRBV10-3	CAIGGEDKNTGELFF
TRBJ2-1	NA	TRBV10-3	CAAGDTLYNEQFF
TRBJ2-7	NA	TRBV19	CASSIGAGYEQYF
TRBJ2-6	NA	TRBV2	CASSDGGPGGANVLTF
TRBJ2-7	NA	TRBV11-2	CASRTTGVEQYF
TRBJ1-2	few	TRBV19	CASSTRRDFVSGYTF
TRBJ1-2	NA	TRBV4-1	CASSQDGTGWNTF
TRBJ1-6	NA	TRBV7-6	CASSLESSYNSPLHF
TRBJ1-2	few	TRBV5-6	CASSGMTNYGYTF
TRBJ1-5	NA	TRBV5-8	CASSDGQYSNQPQHF
TRBJ2-5	NA	TRBV7-6	CASSRPPAGQQETQYF
TRBJ2-1	NA	TRBV7-9	CASSLIPLNEQFF
TRBJ1-3	NA	TRBV4-1	CASSQQDSGNTIYF
TRBJ1-1	NA	TRBV7-8	CASSFDRGQGTEAFF
TRBJ2-7	NA	TRBV19	CASSSDRGVYEQYF
TRBJ1-2	NA	TRBV9	CASSVDSDYGYTF
TRBJ2-3	once	TRBV7-6	CASSYGTDTDTQYF
TRBJ1-2	NA	TRBV7-8	CASSLGAREGTYGYTF
TRBJ1-2	few	TRBV9	CASSVVSGGGYTF
TRBJ1-2	NA	TRBV28	CASSLTNNYGYTF
TRBJ1-1	NA	TRBV2	CASVGGWDTEAFF
TRBJ1-2	once	TRBV27	CASRHRGLSGYTF
TRBJ2-3	NA	TRBV25-1	CASSIGTSLPDTQYF
TRBJ2-5	NA	TRBV27	CASSLIRGAETQYF
TRBJ2-5	NA	TRBV5-4	CASRREETQYF
TRBJ2-7	NA	TRBV30	CAWRGETGGYEQYF
TRBJ2-7	few	TRBV4-2	CASSPSGQSSYEQYF
TRBJ1-2	NA	TRBV5-6	CASSLSDSVIYGYTF
TRBJ2-5	NA	TRBV19	CASSMGARGPKRSQETQYF
TRBJ1-1	once	TRBV7-9	CASSPGGPPRTEAFF
TRBJ2-7	NA	TRBV30	CAWSVPWGRENGQYF
TRBJ2-7	NA	TRBV10-3	CAIRSTASEEQYF
TRBJ2-5	NA	TRBV15	CATSRVEETQYF
TRBJ1-1	NA	TRBV10-1	CASRLSQRDTEAFF
TRBJ1-1	NA	TRBV11-2	CASSLDKGPKAFF
TRBJ2-7	NA	TRBV29-1	CSVQGGGGYEQYF
TRBJ1-6	NA	TRBV4-1	CASSQAPRGGLDSPLHF
TRBJ1-2	once	TRBV19	CASTPRGRDYGYTF
TRBJ2-7	NA	TRBV13	CASSLGNPYEQYF
TRBJ2-1	NA	TRBV19	CASSIAAGRSYNEQFF
TRBJ1-2	NA	TRBV9	CASSVAGTGGDRGYTF
TRBJ2-1	NA	TRBV27	CASSLFRTQPLTNEQFF
TRBJ2-7	NA	TRBV27	CASRRTGYEQYF
TRBJ2-1	NA	TRBV7-6	CASRATDSWHEQFF
TRBJ1-1	NA	TRBV7-9	CASSPPGVPLNSEAFF